Below are 20 T cell receptor beta chains sequenced from a single sample in a study of T cell clonality in common variable immunodeficiency. Sequenced by immunoSEQ multiplex PCR; TCRdb stores in-frame clones only, minus some. The table lists some 60,000 clones, with no singletons. Sequencing used peripheral blood mononuclear cells. The receptors stem from a person between 18 and 75 years old in good health.

This clone was counted at least ten times. The CDR3 end falls 3 residues outside the read, so it is completed with the germline J gene. This chain joins TRBV3-1 (or the pseudogene TRBV3-2) and TRBJ2-1, with 13 bases aligning to TRBD2. The CDR3 runs to 20 residues. Germline V gives CDR1 LGHDT, CDR2 YNNKEL (reference sequence). Unmatched junction bases numbered 12, after V lost 4 bases and J lost 0 bases. CDR3 sequence reads: CASSPGTGTSGVSSYNEQFF. The sequenced CDR3 bases are TGTGCCAGCAGCCCAGGGACCGGGACTAGCGGGGTGAGCTCCTACAATGAG.

This clone was seen at least ten times. Sequencing ends 3 residues short of the CDR3 end; the germline J gene provides the rest. This chain joins TRBV7-2 and TRBJ2-1, with 7 bases matching TRBD2. The trim removed 7 bases at V and 5 bases at J, leaving 5 bases unmatched. The length of the CDR3 is 13 residues. CDR1 and CDR2 (germline): SGHTA, FQGNSA. Incomplete CDR3 DNA: TGTGCCAGCACTTCTCTAGCGGACAATGAG. Protein: CASTSLADNE. The entire CDR3 protein is CASTSLADNEQFF. The full variable domain, its missing parts supplied by reference TRBV7-2 and TRBJ2-1, is GAGVSQSPSNKVTEKGKDVELRCDPISGHTALYWYRQSLGQGLEFLIYFQGNSAPDKSGLPSDRFSAERTGGSVSTLTIQRTQQEDSAVYLCASTSLADNEQFFGPGTRLTVL.

This clone came up many times. The sequence runs out 3 residues before the end of the CDR3; the remainder is reconstructed from the germline J gene. The chain has TRBV12-3 or TRBV12-4 and TRBJ2-2; the D is unclear. The CDR3 spans 14 residues. The V gene lost 3 bases and the J gene lost 5 bases, with 10 bases spanning the gap. CDR3 DNA, as far as it was read: TGTGCCAGCAGTTTTACGGGTCGAACCGGGGAG. Protein product: CASSFTGRTGE. In full, the CDR3 reads CASSFTGRTGELFF.

This clone was found a few times. A junction end diverges from the germline sequence, so it may reflect a read error. The read terminates 3 residues before the CDR3 end, so the remaining end is supplied by the germline J gene. The chain links TRBV30 to TRBJ1-5; the D gene is possibly TRBD1 (6 bases). Germline V gene lookup returns CDR1 GTSNPN and CDR2 SVGIG (reference sequence). This CDR3 comprises 13 residues. This CDR3 reads CAWSVRGNLPQHF. The covered CDR3 bases are TGTGCCTGGAGTGTTAGGGGGAATCTGCCC.

This clone was seen at least ten times. Read data end 3 residues before the CDR3 end; the end is taken from the germline J gene. The chain joins TRBV5-4 to TRBJ2-7; tentatively, D is TRBD1 (7 bases). The V gene lost 4 bases and the J gene lost 5 bases, with 13 bases spanning the gap. Per the germline V gene, CDR1 is SGHNT and CDR2 is YYREEE (reference sequence). CDR3 length equals 13 residues. CDR3 region: CASSVQGGHEQYF. CDR3 DNA, as far as it was read: TGTGCCAGCAGCGTCCAGGGGGGCCACGAG. Full variable domain (remainder filled in from reference TRBV5-4 and TRBJ2-7): ETGVTQSPTHLIKTRGQQVTLRCSSQSGHNTVSWYQQALGQGPQFIFQYYREEENGRGNFPPRFSGLQFPNYSSELNVNALELDDSALYLCASSVQGGHEQYFGPGTRLTVT.

This clone was counted at least ten times. The read terminates 3 residues ahead of where the CDR3 ends, so the germline J gene completes it. The rearrangement uses TRBV20-1 and TRBJ1-1, with D hard to call. Germline V gene lookup returns CDR1 DFQATT and CDR2 SNEGSKA (reference sequence). This CDR3 has 17 residues. Trimming shortened V by 1 base and J by 0 bases, and 18 bases separated the two germline ends. The CDR3 sequence: CSARGSYYPHLNTEAFF. The sequenced part of the CDR3 DNA is TGCAGTGCTAGAGGTTCGTACTACCCCCATCTGAACACTGAA.

This clone was observed a handful of times. The CDR3 goes on 3 residues after the read ends, and that part is filled in from the germline J gene. The V call is TRBV5-5, the J call TRBJ1-2; 7 bases map to TRBD1. Germline V lookup: CDR1 SGHKS, CDR2 YYEKEE (reference sequence). V lost 4 bases to trimming and J lost 0 bases; unmatched junction nucleotides: 6. This CDR3 region has 15 residues. Incomplete CDR3 DNA: TGTGCCAGCAGCCTCCGGGACAGCACTAACTATGGC. It encodes CASSLRDSTNYG. The whole CDR3 region reads CASSLRDSTNYGYTF.

This clone was detected ten times or more. Sequence at one end of the junction differs from germline and may be a read error. The CDR3 end is not reached by the read, which stops 3 residues before it; the germline J gene fills it in. V usage is TRBV7-7 and J usage is TRBJ2-5, with 10 bases identical to TRBD1. The germline gives CDR1 SSHAT, CDR2 FNYEAQ (reference sequence). The CDR3 contains 14 residues. The CDR3 region is CASSFGTGEETQYF. The CDR3 DNA, read in part, is TGTGCTAGCAGCTTCGGGACAGGGGAGGAGACC.

This clone was seen many times. The CDR3 reads CASSKHDEGDEQFF. CDR3 DNA (partial): TGTGCCAGCTCAAAACATGATGAGGGCGATGAG. This sequence joins TRBV18 and TRBJ2-1; D is possibly TRBD2 (5 bases). The read falls 3 residues short of the CDR3 end, and the missing part is taken from the germline J gene. Looked up from germline, CDR1 is KGHSH and CDR2 is LQKENI. This CDR3 contains 14 residues. The V end lost 5 bases, the J end lost 8 bases, and 16 bases lay between the germline ends.

This clone has ten or more counts. The read finishes 3 residues shy of the CDR3 end, and the germline J gene is used to complete it. The rearrangement joins TRBV4-2 to TRBJ2-2; 8 bases match TRBD2. Per germline, CDR1 LGHNA and CDR2 YNFKEQ. V lost 4 bases and J lost 3; bases outside the gene matches: 7. This CDR3 contains 16 residues. The CDR3 protein is CASSRGERGHTGELFF. The sequenced part of the CDR3 DNA is TGTGCCAGCAGCCGAGGTGAGCGGGGGCACACCGGGGAG.

At least ten counts were recorded for this clone. Read coverage stops 3 residues before the CDR3 terminus; the germline J gene supplies the remainder. The chain is built from TRBV12-3 or TRBV12-4 and TRBJ2-7; 10 bases are shared with TRBD1. V gave up 5 bases and J gave up 4 bases; unmatched junction bases: 2. CDR3 size: 13 residues. Partial CDR3 DNA: TGTGCCAGCAGTCCGGGACAGGGGTACGAG. It is translated as CASSPGQGYE. From start to end, the CDR3 is CASSPGQGYEQYF.

This clone occurred many times. The read stops 3 residues short of the end of the CDR3; the missing end is completed from the germline J gene. This chain links TRBV30 with TRBJ2-5; perhaps TRBD1 as D (5 bases). CDR3 length: 13 amino acids. V was trimmed by 4 bases and J by 2 bases, leaving 11 bases between them. From germline, CDR1 is GTSNPN and CDR2 SVGIG (reference sequence). CDR3 sequence reads: CAWMGQLQETQYF. Partial CDR3 DNA: TGTGCCTGGATGGGGCAACTACAAGAGACC.

In its sample, this clone was seen many times. The CDR3 end lies 3 residues beyond the end of the read and is filled in from the germline J gene. The chain links TRBV20-1 to TRBJ2-1; a possible D gene is TRBD1 (5 bases). The length of the CDR3 is 13 residues. The germline V and J ends were trimmed by 3 bases and 4 bases, with 10 bases remaining between them. CDR1 and CDR2 (germline): DFQATT, SNEGSKA (reference sequence). The CDR3 loop is CSARTTDYNEQFF. The covered CDR3 bases are TGCAGTGCTAGGACGACAGATTACAATGAG.

This clone has a count of ten or more. The DNA ends 3 residues before the CDR3 does, and the rest of the CDR3 is filled in from the germline J gene. The gene calls are TRBV5-6 and TRBJ2-1; TRBD2 agrees at 8 bases. The trim removed 3 bases at V and 6 bases at J, leaving 2 bases unmatched. Germline V CDR1 and CDR2: SGHDT, YYEEEE. The CDR3 length is 13 residues. The CDR3 reads CASSWTSSNEQFF. CDR3 DNA (partial): TGTGCCAGCAGCTGGACTAGCTCCAATGAG.

This clone was found many times. The read terminates 3 residues before the CDR3 end, so the remaining end is supplied by the germline J gene. The chain recombines TRBV5-4 with TRBJ2-7; TRBD2 matches 10 bases. The CDR3 is 16 residues long. Trimming took 0 bases from V and 0 from J; bases not matched to a gene: 3. Germline CDR1 SGHNT, CDR2 YYREEE (reference sequence). The chain's CDR3 is CASSLGGLADSYEQYF. Incomplete CDR3 DNA: TGTGCCAGCAGCTTGGGAGGACTAGCGGACTCCTACGAG. Variable domain in full (rest from reference TRBV5-4 and TRBJ2-7): ETGVTQSPTHLIKTRGQQVTLRCSSQSGHNTVSWYQQALGQGPQFIFQYYREEENGRGNFPPRFSGLQFPNYSSELNVNALELDDSALYLCASSLGGLADSYEQYFGPGTRLTVT.

There are many counts of this clone. The CDR3 bases that were read are TGTGCCAGCAGTCCGACAGGGAACTATGGC. Protein: CASSPTGNYG. The full CDR3 is CASSPTGNYGYTF. The chain uses TRBV6-4 and TRBJ1-2, with TRBD1 matching over 7 bases. The read halts 3 residues ahead of the CDR3 end, with the missing end drawn from the germline J gene. This CDR3 comprises 13 residues. CDR1 is MRHNA, CDR2 SNTAGT, per germline. V shed 5 bases and J 2 bases; nucleotides not matched to a gene: 2.

This clone has at least ten counts. The CDR3 end is not reached by the read, which stops 3 residues before it; the germline J gene fills it in. The chain recombines TRBV30 with TRBJ1-2; D ambiguous. Germline loops: CDR1 GTSNPN, CDR2 SVGIG (reference sequence). CDR3 length: 13 residues. Trimming removed 0 bases from V and 6 bases from J, with 11 bases in between. The part of the CDR3 DNA that was read is TGTGCCTGGAGTGTAAAGGGTTCTCATGGC. This sequence encodes CAWSVKGSHG. The entire CDR3 is CAWSVKGSHGYTF.

This clone was seen repeatedly, ten times or more. The DNA ends 3 residues before the CDR3 does, and the rest of the CDR3 is filled in from the germline J gene. The chain is built from TRBV18 and TRBJ2-1; 8 bases are shared with TRBD2. Trimming removed 1 base from V and 0 bases from J; junction bases left unmatched: 5. The CDR3 sequence is 17 residues long. Per the germline V gene, CDR1 is KGHSH and CDR2 is LQKENI. CDR3 DNA, as far as it was read: TGTGCCAGCTCACCACTGGGGGGGACTAGCTCCTACAATGAG. It encodes CASSPLGGTSSYNE. The full CDR3 sequence reads CASSPLGGTSSYNEQFF.

This clone came up many times. Here the CDR3 reads CASSPRGGGETQYF. Incomplete CDR3 DNA: TGTGCCAGCAGTCCCCGGGGGGGTGGAGAGACC. The chain carries TRBV9 and TRBJ2-5, with TRBD2 identical over 8 bases. The sequenced fragment ends 3 residues before the CDR3 boundary, so the rest is inferred from the germline J gene. Germline values: CDR1 SGDLS, CDR2 YYNGEE. The CDR3 spans 14 residues. Trimming took 5 bases from V and 4 from J; bases not matched to a gene: 7.

This clone came up many times. The read finishes 3 residues shy of the CDR3 end, and the germline J gene is used to complete it. The chain has TRBV30 and TRBJ2-5; 9 positions match TRBD1. The CDR3 length is 13 residues. CDR1 GTSNPN and CDR2 SVGIG come from the germline V gene (reference sequence). V lost 3 bases and J lost 1; bases outside the gene matches: 0. CDR3 loop: CAWRGQGQETQYF. The covered CDR3 bases are TGTGCCTGGAGGGGACAGGGCCAAGAGACC.